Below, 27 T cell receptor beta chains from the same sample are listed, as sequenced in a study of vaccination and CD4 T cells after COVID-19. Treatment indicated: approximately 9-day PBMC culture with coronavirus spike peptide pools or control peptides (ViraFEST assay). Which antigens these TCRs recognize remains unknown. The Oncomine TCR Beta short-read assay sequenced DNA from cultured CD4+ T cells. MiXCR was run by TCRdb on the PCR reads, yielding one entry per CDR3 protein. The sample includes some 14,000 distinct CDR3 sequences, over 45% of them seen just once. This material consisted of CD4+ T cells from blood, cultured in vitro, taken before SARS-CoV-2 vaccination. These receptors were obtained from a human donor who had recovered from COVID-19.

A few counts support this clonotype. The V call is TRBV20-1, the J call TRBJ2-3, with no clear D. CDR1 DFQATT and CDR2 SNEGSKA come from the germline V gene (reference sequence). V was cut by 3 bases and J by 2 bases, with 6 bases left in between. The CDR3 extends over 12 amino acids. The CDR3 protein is CSARRSTDTQYF. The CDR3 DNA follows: TGCAGTGCTAGGCGCTCCACAGATACGCAGTATTTT.

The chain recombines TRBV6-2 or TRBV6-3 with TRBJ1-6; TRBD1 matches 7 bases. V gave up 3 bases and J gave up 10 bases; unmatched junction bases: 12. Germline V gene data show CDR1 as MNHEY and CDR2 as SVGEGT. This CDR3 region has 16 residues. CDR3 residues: CASSYGTANSWSPLHF. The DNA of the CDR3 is TGTGCCAGCAGTTATGGGACAGCTAATTCGTGGTCACCCCTCCACTTT.

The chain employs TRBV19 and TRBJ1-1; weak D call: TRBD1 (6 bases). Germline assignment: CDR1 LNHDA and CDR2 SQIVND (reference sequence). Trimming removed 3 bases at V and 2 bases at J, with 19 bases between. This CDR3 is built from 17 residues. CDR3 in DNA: TGTGCCAGTAGTATTGGACAGATCGGCCGAGGAAACACTGAAGCTTTCTTT. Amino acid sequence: CASSIGQIGRGNTEAFF.

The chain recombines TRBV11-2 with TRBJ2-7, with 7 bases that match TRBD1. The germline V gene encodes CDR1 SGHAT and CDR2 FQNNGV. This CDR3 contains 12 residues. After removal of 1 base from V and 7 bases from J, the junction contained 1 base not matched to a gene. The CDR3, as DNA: TGTGCCAGCAGCTTAGCACAGGGGGAGCAGTACTTC. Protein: CASSLAQGEQYF. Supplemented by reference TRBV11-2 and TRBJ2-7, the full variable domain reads EAGVAQSPRYKIIEKRQSVAFWCNPISGHATLYWYQQILGQGPKLLIQFQNNGVVDDSQLPKDRFSAERLKGVDSTLKIQPAKLEDSAVYLCASSLAQGEQYFGPGTRLTVT.

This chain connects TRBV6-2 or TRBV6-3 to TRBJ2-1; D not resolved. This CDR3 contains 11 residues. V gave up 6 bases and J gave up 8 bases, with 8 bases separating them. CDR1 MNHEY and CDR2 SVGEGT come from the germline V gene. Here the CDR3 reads CASSRPDEQFF. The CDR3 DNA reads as TGTGCCAGCAGCCGCCCGGATGAGCAGTTCTTC.

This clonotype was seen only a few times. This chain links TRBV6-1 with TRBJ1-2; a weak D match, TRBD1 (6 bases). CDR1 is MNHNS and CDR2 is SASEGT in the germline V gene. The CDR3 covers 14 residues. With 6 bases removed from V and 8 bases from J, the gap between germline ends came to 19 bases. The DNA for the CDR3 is TGTGCCAGCAGAGACCCCGGGACATTCGGGGGCTACACCTTC. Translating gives CASRDPGTFGGYTF.

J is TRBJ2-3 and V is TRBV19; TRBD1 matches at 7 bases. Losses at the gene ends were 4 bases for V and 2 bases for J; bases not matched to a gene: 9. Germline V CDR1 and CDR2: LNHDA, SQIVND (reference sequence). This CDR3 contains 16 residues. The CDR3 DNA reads TGTGCCAGTAGTAGTTCGAGACAGGGCATCACAGATACGCAGTATTTT. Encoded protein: CASSSSRQGITDTQYF.

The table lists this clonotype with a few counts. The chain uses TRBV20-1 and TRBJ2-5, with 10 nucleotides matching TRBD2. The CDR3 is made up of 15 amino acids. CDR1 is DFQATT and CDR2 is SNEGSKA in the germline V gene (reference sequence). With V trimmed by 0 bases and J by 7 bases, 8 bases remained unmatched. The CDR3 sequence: CSARDLERGGRTQYF. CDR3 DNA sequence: TGCAGTGCTAGAGATCTGGAGCGGGGGGGGAGGACCCAGTACTTC.

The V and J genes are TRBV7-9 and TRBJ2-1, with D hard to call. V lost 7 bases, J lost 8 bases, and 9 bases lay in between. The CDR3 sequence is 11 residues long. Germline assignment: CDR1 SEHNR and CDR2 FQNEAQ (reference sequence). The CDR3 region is CASTLVDEQFF. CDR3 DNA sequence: TGTGCCAGCACTCTGGTGGATGAGCAGTTCTTC. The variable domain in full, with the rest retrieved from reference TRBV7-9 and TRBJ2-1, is DTGVSQNPRHKITKRGQNVTFRCDPISEHNRLYWYRQTLGQGPEFLTYFQNEAQLEKSRLLSDRFSAERPKGSFSTLEIQRTEQGDSAMYLCASTLVDEQFFGPGTRLTVL.

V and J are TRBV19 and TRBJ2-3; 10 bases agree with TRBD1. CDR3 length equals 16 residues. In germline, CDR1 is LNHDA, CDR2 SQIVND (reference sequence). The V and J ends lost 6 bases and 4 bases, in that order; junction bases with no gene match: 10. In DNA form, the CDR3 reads TGTGCCAGTAGCCCATTGGGGACAGGGGCCGCAGATACGCAGTATTTT. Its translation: CASSPLGTGAADTQYF.

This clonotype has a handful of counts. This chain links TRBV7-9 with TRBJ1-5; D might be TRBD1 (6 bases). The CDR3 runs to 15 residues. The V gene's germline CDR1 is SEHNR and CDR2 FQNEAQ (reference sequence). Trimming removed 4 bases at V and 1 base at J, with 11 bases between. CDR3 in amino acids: CASSSDRLSNQPQHF. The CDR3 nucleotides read TGTGCCAGCAGCTCCGACAGGCTCAGCAATCAGCCCCAGCATTTT.

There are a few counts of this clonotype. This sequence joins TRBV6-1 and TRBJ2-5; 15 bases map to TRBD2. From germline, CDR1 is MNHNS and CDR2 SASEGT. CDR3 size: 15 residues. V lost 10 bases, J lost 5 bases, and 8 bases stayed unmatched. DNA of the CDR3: TGTGCCACCGAACGGACTAGCGGGGGGGCCGAGACCCAGTACTTC. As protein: CATERTSGGAETQYF.

CDR3 in amino acids: CASRLEGYQPQHF. The CDR3 coding sequence is TGTGCCAGCAGATTGGAAGGGTATCAGCCCCAGCATTTT. This chain joins TRBV6-1 and TRBJ1-5; D unresolved. Trimming stripped 6 bases from V and 5 bases from J, with 11 bases between. Germline assignment: CDR1 MNHNS and CDR2 SASEGT. The CDR3 runs to 13 residues.

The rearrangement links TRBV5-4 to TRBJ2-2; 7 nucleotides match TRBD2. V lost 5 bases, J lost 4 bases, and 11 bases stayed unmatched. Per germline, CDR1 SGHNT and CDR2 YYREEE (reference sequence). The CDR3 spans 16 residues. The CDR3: CASSPRAGDATGELFF. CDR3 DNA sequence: TGTGCCAGCAGTCCAAGGGCGGGAGACGCCACCGGGGAGCTGTTTTTT.

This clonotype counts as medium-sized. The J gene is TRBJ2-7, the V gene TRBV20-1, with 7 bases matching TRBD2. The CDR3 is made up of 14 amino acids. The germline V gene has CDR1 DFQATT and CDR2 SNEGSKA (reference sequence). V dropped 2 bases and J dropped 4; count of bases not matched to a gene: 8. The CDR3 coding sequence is TGCAGTGCTAGAAGCCCGGGAGGAAAATACGAGCAGTACTTC. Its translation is CSARSPGGKYEQYF.

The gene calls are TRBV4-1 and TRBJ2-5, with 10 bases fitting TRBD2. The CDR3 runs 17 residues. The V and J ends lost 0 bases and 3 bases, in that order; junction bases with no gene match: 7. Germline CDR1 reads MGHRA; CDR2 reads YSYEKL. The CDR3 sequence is CASSQELAGMDEETQYF. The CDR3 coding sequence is TGCGCCAGCAGCCAAGAACTAGCGGGGATGGATGAAGAGACCCAGTACTTC.

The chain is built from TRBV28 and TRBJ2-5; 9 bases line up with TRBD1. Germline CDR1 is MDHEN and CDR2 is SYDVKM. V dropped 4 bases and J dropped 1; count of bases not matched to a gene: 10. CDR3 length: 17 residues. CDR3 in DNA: TGTGCCAGCAGTTCCCAACAGGGGGCGATGGGCCAAGAGACCCAGTACTTC. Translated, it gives CASSSQQGAMGQETQYF. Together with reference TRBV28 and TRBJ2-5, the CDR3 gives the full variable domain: DVKVTQSSRYLVKRTGEKVFLECVQDMDHENMFWYRQDPGLGLRLIYFSYDVKMKEKGDIPEGYSVSREKKERFSLILESASTNQTSMYLCASSSQQGAMGQETQYFGPGTRLLVL.

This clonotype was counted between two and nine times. CDR3 sequence reads: CASSLGPEQYF. The CDR3 region has the DNA TGTGCCAGCAGTTTGGGCCCCGAGCAGTACTTC. The gene calls are TRBV27 and TRBJ2-7; D remains unclear. Trimming pared 3 bases from V and 6 bases from J, leaving 6 bases between. The length of the CDR3 is 11 residues. Germline V gene data show CDR1 as MNHEY and CDR2 as SMNVEV (reference sequence).

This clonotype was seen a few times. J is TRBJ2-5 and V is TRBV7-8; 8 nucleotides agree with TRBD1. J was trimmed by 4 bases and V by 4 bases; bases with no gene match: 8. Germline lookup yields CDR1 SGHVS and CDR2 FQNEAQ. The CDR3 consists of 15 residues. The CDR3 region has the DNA TGTGCCAGCAGCTCGTGGACAGGGTTTGGAGAGACCCAGTACTTC. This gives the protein CASSSWTGFGETQYF.

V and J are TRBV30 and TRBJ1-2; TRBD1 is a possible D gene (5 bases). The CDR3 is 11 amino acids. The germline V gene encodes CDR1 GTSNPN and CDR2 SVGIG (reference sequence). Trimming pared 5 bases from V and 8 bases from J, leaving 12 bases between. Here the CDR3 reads CAWAGRGGYTF. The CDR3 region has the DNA TGTGCCTGGGCGGGTAGGGGAGGCTACACCTTC.

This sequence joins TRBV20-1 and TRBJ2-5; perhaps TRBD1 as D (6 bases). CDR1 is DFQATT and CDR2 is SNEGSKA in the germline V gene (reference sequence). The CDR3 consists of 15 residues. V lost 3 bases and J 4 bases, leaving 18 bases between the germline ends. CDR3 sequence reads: CSASADSGTIETQYF. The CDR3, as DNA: TGCAGTGCTAGCGCGGACAGCGGTACTATAGAGACCCAGTACTTC.

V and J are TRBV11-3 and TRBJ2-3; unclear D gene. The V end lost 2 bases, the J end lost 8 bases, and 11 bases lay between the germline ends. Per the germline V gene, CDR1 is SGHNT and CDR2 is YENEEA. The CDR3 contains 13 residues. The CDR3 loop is CASSLSRVSTQYF. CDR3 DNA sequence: TGTGCCAGCAGCTTAAGCCGGGTTTCTACGCAGTATTTT.

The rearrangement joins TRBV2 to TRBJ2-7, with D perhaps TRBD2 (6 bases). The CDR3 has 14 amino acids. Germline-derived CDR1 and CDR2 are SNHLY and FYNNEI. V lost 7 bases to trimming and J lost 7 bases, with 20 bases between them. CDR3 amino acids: CASKRADGGGEQYF. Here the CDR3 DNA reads TGTGCCAGCAAGCGGGCTGACGGGGGAGGAGAGCAGTACTTC.

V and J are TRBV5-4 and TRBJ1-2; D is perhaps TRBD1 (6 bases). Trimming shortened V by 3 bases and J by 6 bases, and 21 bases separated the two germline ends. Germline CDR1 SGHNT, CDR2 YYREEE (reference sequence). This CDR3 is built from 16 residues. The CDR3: CASSSADSAQRDGYTF. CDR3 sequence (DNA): TGTGCCAGCAGCTCCGCGGACAGCGCCCAAAGGGATGGCTACACCTTC.

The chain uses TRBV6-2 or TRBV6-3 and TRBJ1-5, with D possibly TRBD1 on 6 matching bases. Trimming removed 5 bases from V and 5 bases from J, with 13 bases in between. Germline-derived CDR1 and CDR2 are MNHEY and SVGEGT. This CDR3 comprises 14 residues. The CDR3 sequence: CASSLAQGDQPQHF. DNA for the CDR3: TGTGCCAGCAGTCTTGCACAGGGAGATCAGCCCCAGCATTTT.

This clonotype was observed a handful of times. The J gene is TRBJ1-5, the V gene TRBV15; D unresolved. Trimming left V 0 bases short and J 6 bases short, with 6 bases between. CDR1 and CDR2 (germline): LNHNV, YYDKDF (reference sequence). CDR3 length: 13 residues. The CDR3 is CATSRDSSQPQHF. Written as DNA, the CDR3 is TGTGCCACCAGCAGAGATTCTAGTCAGCCCCAGCATTTT.

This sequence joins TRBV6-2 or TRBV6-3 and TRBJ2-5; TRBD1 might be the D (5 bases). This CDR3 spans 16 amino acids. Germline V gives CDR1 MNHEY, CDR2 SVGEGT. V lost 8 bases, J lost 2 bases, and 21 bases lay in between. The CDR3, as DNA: TGTGCCAGCTCACCCCGGCCCAGGACAAGTCAAGAGACCCAGTACTTC. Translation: CASSPRPRTSQETQYF.